This T cell receptor beta chain was identified during a study of blood T cell repertoires in COVID-19. About the research overall: Samples of COVID-19 (acute and convalescent) were obtained from the United States, Italy and Spain. In each case, the material was cDNA or gDNA derived from T cells, B-cell-depleted T cells, or PBMCs.

Authors' processing steps: Amplifying reference gene primers gave estimates of nucleated cell counts. Produced via immunoSEQ multiplex PCR; TCRdb's table is partial and in-frame only. The D gene and trimming were derived from the DNA, and the V and J assignments and clone size from that table. The profile covers about 150,000 clones, with roughly four fifths appearing a single time and roughly 3.7% taken by the ten largest. The CDR3 is made up of 14 amino acids. Looked up from germline, CDR1 is SGHTA and CDR2 is FQGTGA. V shed 3 bases and J 4 bases; nucleotides not matched to a gene: 1. The V and J genes are TRBV7-3 and TRBJ2-2; 8 nucleotides agree with TRBD1. The receptor's source is a woman older than 75 with acute or convalescent COVID-19. The sample taken for sequencing was peripheral blood. Here the CDR3 DNA reads TGTGCCAGCAGCTTGGGACAGGTCACCGGGGAGCTGTTTTTT. Translated, it gives CASSLGQVTGELFF.